A single sample is the source of the 23 T cell receptor beta chains below, sequenced in a study of Ad26.COV2.S vaccination and SARS-CoV-2 variants. Sequencing used immunoSEQ multiplex PCR; TCRdb keeps in-frame clones, though not all of them. The repertoire has about 470,000 clones, roughly 88% of them found once; the top ten carry about 4.5%. Treatment described: about 20 received Ad26.COV2.S at low or high dose, single or two shots; roughly 5 received placebo; per-sample allocation not given. Sampling happened 63 days after the first vaccine or placebo injection. The sequencing used peripheral blood, collected in a trial of Ad26.COV2.S vaccine versus placebo. Receptor source: a person between 18 and 60 years old who received the Ad26.COV2.S COVID-19 vaccine or a placebo.

CDR3 amino acids: CASSDRGGYNEKLFF. The CDR3 nucleotides read TGTGCCAGCAGCGACAGGGGAGGATATAATGAAAAACTGTTTTTT. The chain employs TRBV7-9 and TRBJ1-4; 8 bases match TRBD1. Germline trimming cut 5 bases from V and 4 bases from J; bases unmatched to any gene: 6. The length of the CDR3 is 15 residues. Germline lookup yields CDR1 SEHNR and CDR2 FQNEAQ (reference sequence). Drawing the rest from reference TRBV7-9 and TRBJ1-4, the complete variable domain is DTGVSQNPRHKITKRGQNVTFRCDPISEHNRLYWYRQTLGQGPEFLTYFQNEAQLEKSRLLSDRFSAERPKGSFSTLEIQRTEQGDSAMYLCASSDRGGYNEKLFFGSGTQLSVL.

The CDR3 sequence: CASTLTGADTQYF. CDR3 DNA: TGTGCCAGCACCCTCACAGGGGCAGATACGCAGTATTTT. V usage is TRBV12-3 or TRBV12-4 and J usage is TRBJ2-3; 7 bases line up with TRBD1. The CDR3 is 13 residues long. Trimming cost V 7 bases and J 4 bases; bases outside gene matches: 5.

This sequence joins TRBV9 and TRBJ1-2, with D unresolved. Between the trimmed V and J ends, which lost 0 bases and 2 bases, there was a span of 14 bases. Germline V lookup: CDR1 SGDLS, CDR2 YYNGEE. The CDR3 sequence is 16 residues long. CDR3 in amino acids: CASSVEDHFTNYGYTF. The CDR3 bases are TGTGCCAGCAGCGTAGAGGACCATTTCACAAACTATGGCTACACCTTC. Filled out from reference TRBV9 and TRBJ1-2, the complete variable domain reads DSGVTQTPKHLITATGQRVTLRCSPRSGDLSVYWYQQSLDQGLQFLIQYYNGEERAKGNILERFSAQQFPDLHSELNLSSLELGDSALYFCASSVEDHFTNYGYTFGSGTRLTVV.

The chain is built from TRBV27 and TRBJ1-6; D may be TRBD1 (6 bases). With 4 bases removed from V and 6 bases from J, the gap between germline ends came to 10 bases. The CDR3 is made up of 14 amino acids. Germline CDR1 is MNHEY and CDR2 is SMNVEV (reference sequence). Here the CDR3 reads CASSWTDTNSPLHF. The CDR3 nucleotides read TGTGCCAGCAGTTGGACAGACACTAATTCACCCCTCCACTTT.

About this clone itself: At the DNA level, this CDR3 is encoded by other sequences in the same sample as well. The rearrangement links TRBV5-5 to TRBJ1-5; the match to TRBD1 covers 9 bases. This CDR3 has 17 residues. Per the germline V gene, CDR1 is SGHKS and CDR2 is YYEKEE (reference sequence). With V trimmed by 2 bases and J by 7 bases, 13 bases remained unmatched. CDR3 residues: CASSLSPRDRVDQPQHF. Written as DNA, the CDR3 is TGTGCCAGCAGCTTAAGCCCCCGGGACAGGGTTGACCAGCCCCAGCATTTT.

The chain couples TRBV28 to TRBJ1-5, with TRBD1 matching 9 bases. The CDR3 length is 14 residues. CDR1 and CDR2 (germline): MDHEN, SYDVKM. The ends lost 6 bases at V and 6 bases at J; junction bases unmatched: 6. The CDR3 DNA follows: TGTGCCAGCAGCCGGACAGGGGATATTCAGCCCCAGCATTTT. It translates to CASSRTGDIQPQHF. The complete variable domain, with remaining parts taken from reference TRBV28 and TRBJ1-5, reads DVKVTQSSRYLVKRTGEKVFLECVQDMDHENMFWYRQDPGLGLRLIYFSYDVKMKEKGDIPEGYSVSREKKERFSLILESASTNQTSMYLCASSRTGDIQPQHFGDGTRLSIL.

J is TRBJ2-5 and V is TRBV9; TRBD2 matches 8 bases. Germline values: CDR1 SGDLS, CDR2 YYNGEE. This CDR3 has 14 amino acids. V was pared by 6 bases and J by 7 bases, with 11 bases of the junction left unmatched. The CDR3 DNA sequence: TGTGCCAGCACCCCGGGAGGGTTCGGCGGGACCCAGTACTTC. This sequence encodes CASTPGGFGGTQYF.

The chain combines TRBV4-1 with TRBJ1-6; unclear D gene. The CDR3 is 15 amino acids. Germline V gene sequence: CDR1 MGHRA, CDR2 YSYEKL. V gave up 4 bases and J gave up 7 bases, with 14 bases separating them. DNA for the CDR3: TGCGCCAGCAGCCGTACGGGAATCGGGAATTCACCCCTCCACTTT. This codes for CASSRTGIGNSPLHF.

A note on this clone: Other DNA sequences in this specimen translate into the identical CDR3. The V call is TRBV28, the J call TRBJ1-5; no clear D. This CDR3 is built from 11 residues. In germline, CDR1 is MDHEN, CDR2 SYDVKM. Trimming pared 5 bases from V and 2 bases from J, leaving 1 base between. The CDR3 sequence: CASSRNQPQHF. The CDR3 coding sequence is TGTGCCAGCAGTCGCAATCAGCCCCAGCATTTT.

The chain employs TRBV16 and TRBJ1-2; D is possibly TRBD1 (5 bases). The CDR3 runs 15 residues. V lost 3 bases and J lost 1, with 12 bases in between. Germline CDR1 is KGHSY and CDR2 is FQNENV. This CDR3 is CASSHTPGFNYGYTF. As DNA, the CDR3 is TGTGCCAGCAGCCATACCCCAGGGTTTAACTATGGCTACACCTTC.

As concerns this clone: No DNA is shown, since the ends of the CDR3 on it are uncertain; the CDR3 is the one TCRdb lists. The CDR3 sequence: CASSFFGQGRAFF. This rearrangement joins TRBV27 to TRBJ1-1; the table gives TRBD1 as D, unverified against the DNA. The CDR3 is made up of 13 amino acids, end residues included. Germline V gives CDR1 MNHEY, CDR2 SMNVEV (reference sequence).

The chain combines TRBV6-2 or TRBV6-3 with TRBJ2-5, with 9 bases matching TRBD2. V lost 6 bases to trimming and J lost 4 bases; unmatched junction nucleotides: 15. The CDR3 is made up of 17 amino acids. The germline V gene has CDR1 MNHEY and CDR2 SVGEGT. The CDR3 DNA follows: TGTGCCAGCAGCTGGTTCCGGGTAGCGGGAGTAGGAGAGACCCAGTACTTC. Encoded protein: CASSWFRVAGVGETQYF.

The rearrangement links TRBV11-3 to TRBJ2-7; no definite D call. CDR1 is SGHNT and CDR2 is YENEEA in the germline V gene. V was pared by 1 base and J by 7 bases, with 8 bases between. The CDR3 sequence is 12 residues long. The CDR3 sequence is CASSLGAAEQYF. CDR3 DNA: TGTGCCAGCAGCTTAGGGGCGGCTGAGCAGTACTTC.

The chain links TRBV3-1 (or the pseudogene TRBV3-2) to TRBJ2-5; 8 bases align to TRBD2. The V gene's germline CDR1 is LGHDT and CDR2 YNNKEL (reference sequence). J lost 5 bases, V lost 1 base, and 6 bases had no gene match. CDR3 length: 15 amino acids. CDR3: CASSQAGGPWETQYF. The CDR3 DNA follows: TGTGCCAGCAGCCAAGCGGGAGGGCCTTGGGAGACCCAGTACTTC.

The chain links TRBV18 to TRBJ2-7; D gene unclear. Germline CDR1 reads KGHSH; CDR2 reads LQKENI. The CDR3 runs to 15 residues. Trimming removed 0 bases from V and 0 bases from J, with 9 bases in between. The CDR3 here is CASSPPASRSYEQYF. CDR3 nucleotides: TGTGCCAGCTCACCACCAGCGTCCCGCTCCTACGAGCAGTACTTC.

V usage is TRBV28 and J usage is TRBJ2-3; 10 bases are a match to TRBD2. The V gene's germline CDR1 is MDHEN and CDR2 SYDVKM. The CDR3 has 16 residues. V lost 2 bases, J lost 1 base, and 3 bases stayed unmatched. The CDR3 reads CASSLGLAGGTDTQYF. The CDR3 region has the DNA TGTGCCAGCAGTTTAGGGCTAGCGGGAGGCACAGATACGCAGTATTTT.

Concerning this clone: The junction shows a germline mismatch at one end, possibly a read error. V gene TRBV3-1 (or the pseudogene TRBV3-2) combines with J gene TRBJ2-7; D not resolved. This CDR3 has 11 residues. Germline CDR1 reads LGHDT; CDR2 reads YNNKEL (reference sequence). In DNA form, the CDR3 reads TGTGCCAGCAGCCAAGAAGACTTGCTGGACTTC. Amino acids: CASSQEDLLDF.

The CDR3 protein is CASGQGGGYGYTF. CDR3 bases: TGTGCCAGCGGACAGGGAGGTGGCTATGGCTACACCTTC. V usage is TRBV28 and J usage is TRBJ1-2, with TRBD1 identical over 8 bases. The V gene end was trimmed by 8 bases and the J gene end by 4 bases; junction bases not matched to a gene: 6. CDR1 and CDR2 from the germline V gene are MDHEN and SYDVKM. The CDR3 has 13 residues.

The chain has TRBV3-1 (or the pseudogene TRBV3-2) and TRBJ2-3; 8 nucleotides agree with TRBD2. Germline CDR1 LGHDT, CDR2 YNNKEL (reference sequence). The junction had 16 bases not matched to a gene; V was cut back by 1 base and J by 4 bases. The CDR3 has 19 amino acids. This CDR3 is CASSQGIKVRAGGPDTQYF. CDR3 bases: TGTGCCAGCAGCCAAGGGATAAAAGTAAGGGCGGGAGGTCCAGATACGCAGTATTTT.

Details on this clone: This same CDR3 is encoded by further DNA sequences in the sample. The gene calls are TRBV5-6 and TRBJ1-5; D uncertain. This CDR3 has 12 residues. V was pared by 2 bases and J by 2 bases, with 2 bases between. Germline V gene lookup returns CDR1 SGHDT and CDR2 YYEEEE. The CDR3 DNA follows: TGTGCCAGCAGCTTCGGCAATCAGCCCCAGCATTTT. Residues: CASSFGNQPQHF.

This clone was detected once. The chain employs TRBV11-2 and TRBJ2-3; D is uncertain. Germline loops: CDR1 SGHAT, CDR2 FQNNGV. The CDR3 length is 13 residues. Trimming cost V 4 bases and J 1 base, with 6 bases left between them. DNA of the CDR3: TGTGCCAGCAGCTCCTTTGGCACAGATACGCAGTATTTT. It encodes CASSSFGTDTQYF. Based on the CDR3 plus reference TRBV11-2 and TRBJ2-3, the full variable domain is EAGVAQSPRYKIIEKRQSVAFWCNPISGHATLYWYQQILGQGPKLLIQFQNNGVVDDSQLPKDRFSAERLKGVDSTLKIQPAKLEDSAVYLCASSSFGTDTQYFGPGTRLTVL.

The chain recombines TRBV7-2 with TRBJ1-2; D is undetermined. This CDR3 has 15 residues. Germline CDR1 and CDR2: SGHTA and FQGNSA. V lost 1 base and J lost 2, with 11 bases in between. The CDR3 is CASSLGPGANYGYTF. As DNA, the CDR3 is TGTGCCAGCAGCTTAGGTCCCGGCGCCAACTATGGCTACACCTTC.

The V gene is TRBV25-1, the J gene TRBJ1-1, with 10 bases identical to TRBD1. V lost 5 bases to trimming and J lost 1 base; unmatched junction nucleotides: 10. Germline V lookup: CDR1 MGHDK, CDR2 SYGVNS. The CDR3 is 17 residues long. The CDR3, as DNA: TGTGCCAGCAGTCCGGGACAGGGGCTAGCAGAGAACACTGAAGCTTTCTTT. Amino acids: CASSPGQGLAENTEAFF.